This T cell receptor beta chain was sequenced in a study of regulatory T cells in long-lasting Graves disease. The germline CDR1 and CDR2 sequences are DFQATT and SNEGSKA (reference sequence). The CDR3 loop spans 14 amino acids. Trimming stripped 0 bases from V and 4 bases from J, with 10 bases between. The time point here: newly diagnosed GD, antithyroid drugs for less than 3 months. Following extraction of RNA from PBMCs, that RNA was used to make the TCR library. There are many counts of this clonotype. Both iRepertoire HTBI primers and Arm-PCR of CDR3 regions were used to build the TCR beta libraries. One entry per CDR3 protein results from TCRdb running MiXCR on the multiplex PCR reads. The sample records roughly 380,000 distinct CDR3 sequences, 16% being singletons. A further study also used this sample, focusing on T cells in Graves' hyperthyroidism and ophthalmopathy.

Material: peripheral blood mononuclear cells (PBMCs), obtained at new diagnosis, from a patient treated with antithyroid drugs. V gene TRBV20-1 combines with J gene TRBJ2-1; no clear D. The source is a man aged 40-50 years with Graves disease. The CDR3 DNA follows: TGCAGTGCTAGAGATCCAGTCCCTTACAATGAGCAGTTCTTC. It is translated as CSARDPVPYNEQFF.